The clone carrying this TCR beta chain was recorded a few times. The antigen remains unidentified. Here immunoSEQ multiplex PCR was the method, and the copy in TCRdb shows in-frame clones only, minus some. The sample yields tens of thousands of clones, almost 95% seen once. The CDR3 covers 15 residues. Germline V gives CDR1 MGHRA, CDR2 YSYEKL. V lost 1 base to trimming and J lost 3 bases, with 10 bases between them. The data were taken from a study of graft-versus-host responses after intestinal transplantation. Study observations and caveats: GvH clones turned up in recipient marrow; some had shown up first in ileum or blood.

V and J are TRBV4-1 and TRBJ1-3; a possible D gene is TRBD1 (5 bases). Sequencing used unstimulated CD4+ T cells sorted from spleen or lymph node cells, obtained before transplant. The TCR sequence derives from a human donor who was the organ donor for an intestinal transplant. The DNA of the CDR3 is TGCGCCAGCAGCCAAGTACGGGGGAATGGAAACACCATATATTTT. Amino acid sequence: CASSQVRGNGNTIYF.